The 29 T cell receptor beta chains below all came from one sample that was sequenced in a study of cytomegalovirus exposure and HLA in healthy donors. PCR involved 60 Vbeta and 13 Jbeta primers. Repertoires were generated with immunoSEQ multiplex PCR, while TCRdb's copy carries only in-frame clones and drops some. The sample lists 200,000 to 250,000 clones; over 75% were seen once. Sequenced: PBMCs. These receptors were taken from a woman aged 30 to 39 in good health and CMV-seronegative.

The chain is built from TRBV29-1 and TRBJ1-1; D may be TRBD1 (5 bases). Germline V gene sequence: CDR1 SQVTM, CDR2 ANQGSEA. Deletions cut 3 bases from V and 7 bases from J, with 15 bases between. This CDR3 is 13 amino acids long. The CDR3 bases are TGCAGCGTTGATGTTGGGGGGGGTGGTGAAGCTTTCTTT. Residues: CSVDVGGGGEAFF.

This clone has a handful of counts. J is TRBJ2-1 and V is TRBV4-2; possible D gene TRBD2, 7 bases. The CDR3 is 15 amino acids. Looked up from germline, CDR1 is LGHNA and CDR2 is YNFKEQ. V shed 4 bases and J shed 1 base, with 11 bases lying between them. This chain's CDR3 is CASSPRGASYNEQFF. Here the CDR3 DNA reads TGTGCCAGCAGCCCTCGGGGGGCTTCCTACAATGAGCAGTTCTTC.

The CDR3 nucleotides read TGTGCCAGCGGGAGACTAGCGGGGGGCACAGATACGCAGTATTTT. Encoded protein: CASGRLAGGTDTQYF. V usage is TRBV6-6 and J usage is TRBJ2-3; 12 bases are a match to TRBD2. The CDR3 has 15 amino acids. Germline loops: CDR1 MNHNY, CDR2 SVGAGI (reference sequence). The junction had 4 bases not matched to a gene; V was cut back by 8 bases and J by 1 base.

J is TRBJ1-1 and V is TRBV10-2; the D is unclear. The V and J ends lost 8 bases and 10 bases respectively, with 26 bases between them. The CDR3 runs to 15 residues. Germline lookup yields CDR1 WSHSY and CDR2 SAAADI. The CDR3 sequence: CASRGTREGDVVAFF. DNA of the CDR3: TGCGCCAGCCGCGGAACCCGGGAGGGAGATGTGGTAGCTTTCTTT.

The CDR3, as DNA: TGTGCCTGGAGGGACGACAGCAGTAGCACTGAAGCTTTCTTT. This codes for CAWRDDSSSTEAFF. The chain recombines TRBV30 with TRBJ1-1, with D perhaps TRBD1 (5 bases). The germline V gene has CDR1 GTSNPN and CDR2 SVGIG (reference sequence). The CDR3 loop spans 14 amino acids. Trimming pared 3 bases from V and 4 bases from J, leaving 15 bases between.

The J gene is TRBJ2-1, the V gene TRBV4-2; D remains ambiguous. The V and J ends lost 1 base and 0 bases respectively, with 7 bases between them. The CDR3 extends over 15 amino acids. Looked up from germline, CDR1 is LGHNA and CDR2 is YNFKEQ. In nucleotides, the CDR3 is TGTGCCAGCAGCCAAGCAGTTACCTCCTACAATGAGCAGTTCTTC. Translation gives CASSQAVTSYNEQFF.

Only a few counts were recorded for this clone. This chain links TRBV19 with TRBJ2-1; 8 bases match TRBD1. With V trimmed by 7 bases and J by 6 bases, 8 bases remained unmatched. CDR1 LNHDA and CDR2 SQIVND come from the germline V gene (reference sequence). The CDR3 totals 14 residues. CDR3 in amino acids: CASIPRGLSNEQFF. The CDR3 nucleotides read TGTGCCAGTATCCCCAGGGGGCTCAGCAATGAGCAGTTCTTC.

This clone was picked up one time. A read error may produce the germline difference seen at one junction end. This chain connects TRBV18 to TRBJ2-1; D possibly corresponds to TRBD1 (5 bases). Germline V CDR1 and CDR2: KGHSH, LQKENI. The CDR3 contains 14 residues. CDR3 sequence reads: CASSPLRDLGEQFF. Written as DNA, the CDR3 is TGTGCCAGCTCGCCACTCAGGGATTTGGGTGAGCAGTTCTTC.

This clone was counted once. V usage is TRBV7-8 and J usage is TRBJ2-2; 8 nucleotides match TRBD2. V dropped 7 bases and J dropped 4; count of bases not matched to a gene: 8. Germline V CDR1 and CDR2: SGHVS, FQNEAQ. The CDR3 totals 15 residues. The CDR3 region is CASTNGGVRTGELFF. The CDR3 DNA reads TGTGCCAGCACTAACGGGGGGGTGCGCACCGGGGAGCTGTTTTTT.

The CDR3, as DNA: TGTGCCAGCTCCCCGATGACAGGGAGAAGTAGGTCCTACGAGCAGTACTTC. Translation gives CASSPMTGRSRSYEQYF. This chain links TRBV18 with TRBJ2-7; 7 nucleotides match TRBD1. This CDR3 has 17 residues. Germline CDR1 and CDR2: KGHSH and LQKENI. Trimming took 6 bases from V and 1 from J; bases not matched to a gene: 15.

V is TRBV5-8 and J is TRBJ1-2; D is ambiguous. Between the trimmed V and J ends, which lost 4 bases and 1 base, there was a span of 14 bases. The CDR3 is 15 amino acids. The V gene's germline CDR1 is SGHTS and CDR2 YDEGEE. For the CDR3, the DNA is TGTGCCAGCAGCGGCTGGGAGGTGCTTAACTATGGCTACACCTTC. Protein product: CASSGWEVLNYGYTF.

The J gene is TRBJ2-3, the V gene TRBV9; TRBD2 matches 7 bases. Germline CDR1 and CDR2: SGDLS and YYNGEE. The CDR3 has 19 amino acids. Trimming cost V 0 bases and J 0 bases; bases outside gene matches: 13. CDR3 sequence reads: CASSVGKGRGRVSTDTQYF. In nucleotides, the CDR3 is TGTGCCAGCAGCGTAGGGAAAGGGAGGGGCAGGGTAAGCACAGATACGCAGTATTTT.

This chain joins TRBV28 and TRBJ1-4; D gene uncertain. Trimming left V 4 bases short and J 3 bases short, with 12 bases between. The CDR3 extends over 15 amino acids. Germline V gene lookup returns CDR1 MDHEN and CDR2 SYDVKM. In nucleotides, the CDR3 is TGTGCCAGCAGTTCCCGCGCAGACTCTAATGAAAAACTGTTTTTT. Encoded protein: CASSSRADSNEKLFF.

This sequence joins TRBV5-1 and TRBJ2-3, with 13 nucleotides matching TRBD2. Per germline, CDR1 SGHRS and CDR2 YFSETQ. This CDR3 spans 16 amino acids. V shed 4 bases, J shed 0 bases, and the junction held 2 bases outside the gene matches. CDR3 coding DNA: TGCGCCAGCAGCAGGGGACTAGCGGGGAGCACAGATACGCAGTATTTT. Translating it yields CASSRGLAGSTDTQYF.

In its sample, this clone was seen a few times. The genes are TRBV7-9 and TRBJ1-2; 9 nucleotides agree with TRBD1. Germline-derived CDR1 and CDR2 are SEHNR and FQNEAQ (reference sequence). With V trimmed by 5 bases and J by 4 bases, 5 bases remained unmatched. The CDR3 consists of 14 residues. The CDR3 DNA is TGTGCCAGCAGCGCGACAGGGGGAGGCTATGGCTACACCTTC. Residues: CASSATGGGYGYTF.

This sequence joins TRBV5-4 and TRBJ1-1; 7 bases are a match to TRBD1. The V gene end was trimmed by 5 bases and the J gene end by 4 bases; junction bases not matched to a gene: 11. The CDR3 has 15 residues. Germline CDR1 SGHNT, CDR2 YYREEE (reference sequence). CDR3 loop: CASSNRKQGITEAFF. The CDR3 DNA reads as TGTGCCAGCAGTAACCGAAAACAGGGGATCACTGAAGCTTTCTTT.

The genes are TRBV28 and TRBJ1-2; D gene ambiguous. There are 14 residues in the CDR3. Germline V gene lookup returns CDR1 MDHEN and CDR2 SYDVKM. Deletions cut 4 bases from V and 0 bases from J, with 9 bases between. The CDR3 sequence is CASSSVVPNYGYTF. The CDR3 DNA sequence: TGTGCCAGCAGTTCGGTGGTTCCTAACTATGGCTACACCTTC.

V and J are TRBV6-5 and TRBJ2-7, with D possibly TRBD1 on 5 matching bases. The CDR3 is 14 residues long. The germline gives CDR1 MNHEY, CDR2 SVGAGI. Trimming took 6 bases from V and 2 from J, leaving 14 bases between them. CDR3 in DNA: TGTGCCAGCAGCATATTACAGGTAACCTACGAGCAGTACTTC. Amino acids: CASSILQVTYEQYF.

This clone was seen only a few times. The chain uses TRBV5-1 and TRBJ2-5; 7 nucleotides line up with TRBD1. This CDR3 contains 14 residues. Germline lookup yields CDR1 SGHRS and CDR2 YFSETQ. Trimming at V came to 7 bases and at J to 13 bases, leaving 19 bases not matched to a gene. CDR3 in DNA: TGCGCCAGCCATCAAACTTACAGGGGTACCCCTACGTACTTC. Encoded protein: CASHQTYRGTPTYF.

In this sample, this clone turned up a few times. V and J are TRBV4-2 and TRBJ1-6; tentatively, D is TRBD1 (5 bases). The CDR3 contains 16 residues. Germline V gene data show CDR1 as LGHNA and CDR2 as YNFKEQ. The V end was cut by 0 bases, the J end by 8 bases, with 14 bases between. The chain's CDR3 is CASSQDSRQGYSPLHF. CDR3 DNA sequence: TGTGCCAGCAGCCAAGACTCACGGCAGGGATATTCACCCCTCCACTTT.

The chain links TRBV6-5 to TRBJ1-1; TRBD1 matches 7 bases. The CDR3 covers 14 residues. J was trimmed by 4 bases and V by 4 bases; bases with no gene match: 6. The germline gives CDR1 MNHEY, CDR2 SVGAGI. DNA for the CDR3: TGTGCCAGCAGTTTAGGGTCAGGGGGCACTGAAGCTTTCTTT. This codes for CASSLGSGGTEAFF.

The chain uses TRBV11-3 and TRBJ2-3, with D maybe TRBD1 (6 bases). Trimming shortened V by 5 bases and J by 1 base, and 13 bases separated the two germline ends. Germline CDR1 SGHNT, CDR2 YENEEA. The CDR3 runs 15 residues. The CDR3 protein is CASSPGAGGTDTQYF. CDR3 sequence (DNA): TGTGCCAGCAGCCCAGGGGCAGGGGGCACAGATACGCAGTATTTT.

This clone was counted once. The V and J genes are TRBV5-1 and TRBJ2-7, with D perhaps TRBD2 (6 bases). The CDR3 is 15 residues long. Germline V gives CDR1 SGHRS, CDR2 YFSETQ. Trimming left V 0 bases short and J 0 bases short, with 10 bases between. CDR3 region: CASSLGHGSSYEQYF. For the CDR3, the DNA is TGCGCCAGCAGCTTGGGACACGGGAGCTCCTACGAGCAGTACTTC.

The chain links TRBV2 to TRBJ1-5, with 7 bases aligning to TRBD1. Germline lookup yields CDR1 SNHLY and CDR2 FYNNEI. The CDR3 sequence is 15 residues long. Losses at the gene ends were 4 bases for V and 6 bases for J; bases not matched to a gene: 9. CDR3 residues: CASSVTGAEVQPQHF. The CDR3 DNA follows: TGTGCCAGCAGTGTAACAGGGGCTGAGGTTCAGCCCCAGCATTTT.

This chain uses TRBV4-2 with TRBJ2-4, with D perhaps matching TRBD2 (6 bases). V lost 4 bases, J lost 5 bases, and 12 bases lay in between. CDR1 is LGHNA, CDR2 YNFKEQ, per germline. This CDR3 region has 14 residues. CDR3 DNA: TGTGCCAGCAGCCGGAGGGGCGCGGAAAACATTCAGTACTTC. Translation gives CASSRRGAENIQYF.

The V call is TRBV5-4, the J call TRBJ1-6, with TRBD1 as a possible D gene (6 bases). The germline V gene encodes CDR1 SGHNT and CDR2 YYREEE (reference sequence). The CDR3 extends over 15 amino acids. Trimming removed 0 bases at V and 6 bases at J, with 10 bases between. DNA of the CDR3: TGTGCCAGCAGCTTGGGTCGGACAGTTAATTCACCCCTCCACTTT. Residues: CASSLGRTVNSPLHF. The whole variable domain, filled in from reference TRBV5-4 and TRBJ1-6, reads ETGVTQSPTHLIKTRGQQVTLRCSSQSGHNTVSWYQQALGQGPQFIFQYYREEENGRGNFPPRFSGLQFPNYSSELNVNALELDDSALYLCASSLGRTVNSPLHFGNGTRLTVT.

The gene calls are TRBV4-1 and TRBJ1-2; 8 bases are shared with TRBD1. CDR1 MGHRA and CDR2 YSYEKL come from the germline V gene. CDR3 length: 16 residues. With V trimmed by 3 bases and J by 4 bases, 10 bases remained unmatched. In DNA form, the CDR3 reads TGCGCCAGCAGCCATTCCGGGACAGGACAGTTCTATGGCTACACCTTC. Protein: CASSHSGTGQFYGYTF.

The J gene is TRBJ2-7, the V gene TRBV6-1; 7 bases line up with TRBD1. The J segment lost 3 bases and the V segment lost 6 bases, leaving 11 bases of the junction unmatched. This CDR3 is built from 15 residues. Per the germline V gene, CDR1 is MNHNS and CDR2 is SASEGT. Here the CDR3 reads CASRNPGTANYEQYF. The DNA of the CDR3 is TGTGCCAGCAGGAACCCGGGGACAGCGAACTACGAGCAGTACTTC.

CDR3 protein: CASYTSPYEQYF. The CDR3 nucleotides are TGTGCCAGCTACACTAGCCCCTACGAGCAGTACTTC. The chain joins TRBV6-6 to TRBJ2-7; D possibly corresponds to TRBD2 (6 bases). The germline V gene encodes CDR1 MNHNY and CDR2 SVGAGI (reference sequence). V was clipped by 8 bases and J by 2 bases, with 10 bases between them. The CDR3 consists of 12 residues.